This is a list of T cell receptor beta chains from one sample in a study of cytomegalovirus exposure and HLA in healthy donors. Here immunoSEQ multiplex PCR was the method, and the copy in TCRdb shows in-frame clones only, minus some. This table lists around 53,000 clones. Sequencing input: PBMCs. The receptors come from a male donor in good health and CMV-seropositive. The CDR3 runs from the conserved cysteine through the conserved F or W. A D gene is named only where the DNA matches it firmly. Size values are once, few and many counts, or a class for expanded clones, and some rows have none.

.	.	TRBV7-2	TRBJ1-2	CASSLQLPGYGYTF	TGTGCCAGCAGCCTACAATTACCGGGCTATGGCTACACCTTC
.	TRBD1	TRBV7-3	TRBJ1-5	CASSLGDSQPQHF	TGTGCCAGCAGCCTAGGGGACAGTCAGCCCCAGCATTTT
.	.	TRBV7-9	TRBJ2-6	CASSSRAGDRSGANVLTF	TGTGCCAGCAGCTCCAGGGCAGGGGACCGCTCTGGGGCCAACGTCCTGACTTTC
.	.	TRBV7-9	TRBJ2-3	CASSRGWRGLNPWGEQYF	TGTGCCAGCAGCCGTGGGTGGCGGGGGCTTAATCCGTGGGGGGAGCAGTATTTT
.	.	TRBV30	TRBJ2-7	CAWSPGPSRGEQYF	TGTGCCTGGAGTCCTGGACCGTCGCGGGGCGAGCAGTACTTC
.	TRBD1	TRBV29-1	TRBJ1-1	CSVLGTGGYRGRDTEAFF	TGCAGCGTTCTTGGGACAGGGGGCTATAGAGGGAGGGACACTGAAGCTTTCTTT
.	TRBD1	TRBV5-1	TRBJ2-1	CASSPGQGWVDEQFF	TGCGCCAGCAGCCCGGGACAGGGGTGGGTCGATGAGCAGTTCTTC
.	.	TRBV2	TRBJ1-5	CASSPGVSNQPQHF	TGTGCCAGCAGTCCCGGAGTGAGCAATCAGCCCCAGCATTTT
.	.	TRBV5-4	TRBJ1-6	CASSSRQDNSPLHF	TGTGCCAGCAGCTCCCGACAGGATAATTCACCCCTCCACTTT
.	.	TRBV5-8	TRBJ1-3	CASSLSGPGNTIYF	TGTGCCAGCAGCTTGTCTGGGCCTGGAAACACCATATATTTT
.	TRBD1	TRBV7-9	TRBJ2-1	CASSLGQGFAYNEQFF	TGTGCCAGCAGCTTGGGACAGGGTTTCGCCTACAATGAGCAGTTCTTC
.	.	TRBV6-5	TRBJ1-1	CASRPSTGRGAFF	TGTGCCAGCAGGCCCTCTACAGGAAGAGGAGCTTTCTTT
.	TRBD2	TRBV4-2	TRBJ2-1	CASSQGGSGFHPEQFF	TGTGCCAGCAGCCAAGGGGGTAGCGGGTTTCATCCTGAGCAGTTCTTC
.	.	TRBV11-2	TRBJ1-2	CASSLDPGSLDIYGYTF	TGTGCCAGCAGCTTAGATCCAGGTTCTCTCGATATATATGGCTACACCTTC
.	TRBD1	TRBV11-1	TRBJ2-3	CASRGQGTDTQYF	TGTGCCAGCCGTGGACAGGGCACAGATACGCAGTATTTT
.	.	TRBV5-6	TRBJ1-2	CASTAGRQGSGGYTF	TGTGCCAGCACCGCAGGGCGGCAGGGGAGTGGTGGCTACACCTTC
.	.	TRBV7-9	TRBJ1-4	CASSRGGRGEGEKLFF	TGTGCCAGCAGCCGGGGGGGAAGGGGCGAGGGTGAAAAACTGTTTTTT
.	TRBD2	TRBV4-3	TRBJ2-7	CASSQDKTSGAYEQYF	TGCGCCAGCAGCCAAGATAAGACTAGCGGGGCGTACGAGCAGTACTTC
.	.	TRBV28	TRBJ1-1	CASSFLVMNTEAFF	TGTGCCAGCAGTTTTTTAGTTATGAACACTGAAGCTTTCTTT
.	TRBD1	TRBV20-1	TRBJ1-3	CSAGTENTIYF	TGCAGTGCTGGGACAGAAAACACCATATATTTT
.	TRBD1	TRBV2	TRBJ1-1	CASSARGQGGPEAFF	TGTGCCAGCAGCGCTCGGGGACAGGGTGGGCCTGAAGCTTTCTTT
.	TRBD1	TRBV14	TRBJ1-1	CASSQDLPGQGRVEAFF	TGTGCCAGCAGCCAAGATCTTCCCGGACAGGGAAGGGTTGAAGCTTTCTTT
.	.	TRBV2	TRBJ2-3	CASSESGPVDTQYF	TGTGCCAGCAGTGAAAGCGGACCCGTAGATACGCAGTATTTT
.	.	TRBV4-3	TRBJ2-7	CASSQGLDSYEQYF	TGCGCCAGCAGCCAAGGATTGGACAGCTACGAGCAGTACTTC
.	.	TRBV5-1	TRBJ2-5	CASSKLASQETQYF	TGCGCCAGCAGCAAACTAGCCTCCCAAGAGACCCAGTACTTC
.	TRBD1	TRBV6-5	TRBJ1-4	CASRGTGGHEKLFF	TGTGCCAGCAGGGGGACAGGGGGGCATGAAAAACTGTTTTTT
.	.	TRBV6-5	TRBJ1-2	CASSKDKAYGYTF	TGTGCCAGCAGTAAGGACAAGGCCTATGGCTACACCTTC
.	TRBD1	TRBV7-2	TRBJ2-4	CASSSYGTAKYF	TGTGCCAGCAGCTCTTACGGGACAGCCAAGTACTTC
.	TRBD2	TRBV7-9	TRBJ2-1	CASSPRGTSGGADEQFF	TGTGCCAGCAGCCCCCGCGGGACTAGCGGGGGGGCCGATGAGCAGTTCTTC
.	TRBD1	TRBV4-2	TRBJ1-2	CASSQAGTGRAYGYTF	TGTGCCAGCAGCCAAGCGGGGACAGGCCGAGCCTATGGCTACACCTTC
.	TRBD2	TRBV11-1	TRBJ2-3	CASSLDPSRGETDTQYF	TGTGCCAGCAGCTTAGACCCTAGTCGGGGGGAGACAGATACGCAGTATTTT
medium-sized	.	TRBV19	TRBJ1-3	CASSLGLNSGNTIYF	TGTGCCAGTAGTCTTGGACTGAACTCTGGAAACACCATATATTTT
.	.	TRBV7-9	TRBJ1-4	CASSPGTREKLFF	TGTGCCAGCAGCCCGGGGACAAGAGAAAAACTGTTTTTT
.	TRBD2	TRBV7-9	TRBJ2-4	CAIRTSANPIAKNIQYF	TGTGCCATCCGGACTAGCGCCAACCCAATAGCCAAAAACATTCAGTACTTC
.	.	TRBV27	TRBJ1-1	CASSLYRGNTEAFF	TGTGCCAGCAGTCTCTACCGGGGGAACACTGAAGCTTTCTTT
.	TRBD1	TRBV4-1	TRBJ1-1	CASSRRGYTEAFF	TGCGCCAGCAGCCGCAGGGGGTACACTGAAGCTTTCTTT
.	TRBD1	TRBV2	TRBJ2-7	CASRGQAYEQYF	TGTGCCAGCCGGGGACAGGCCTACGAGCAGTACTTC
.	.	TRBV7-9	TRBJ1-1	CASSPSGTSGTEAFF	TGTGCCAGCAGCCCCAGCGGGACATCCGGCACTGAAGCTTTCTTT
.	TRBD1	TRBV4-3	TRBJ1-5	CASSQSDRVGNQPQHF	TGCGCCAGCAGCCAATCGGACAGGGTCGGCAATCAGCCCCAGCATTTT
.	.	TRBV9	TRBJ2-2	CASSVGPGDTGELFF	TGTGCCAGCAGCGTAGGTCCGGGGGACACCGGGGAGCTGTTTTTT
.	TRBD1	TRBV7-7	TRBJ2-7	CASSPKDRDRAANEQYF	TGTGCCAGCAGCCCAAAAGACCGGGACAGGGCCGCGAACGAGCAGTACTTC
.	.	TRBV5-4	TRBJ2-7	CASGSVGQGSYEQYF	TGTGCCAGCGGCTCAGTGGGGCAGGGGTCCTACGAGCAGTACTTC
.	.	TRBV5-1	TRBJ2-7	CASSLGQAGYEQYF	TGCGCCAGCAGCTTGGGGCAGGCCGGCTACGAGCAGTACTTC
.	TRBD1	TRBV7-8	TRBJ1-6	CASSPRDRGLGSPLHF	TGTGCCAGCAGCCCGAGGGACAGGGGGCTTGGTTCACCCCTCCACTTT
.	TRBD2	TRBV7-2	TRBJ2-7	CASSLRSGGGEQYF	TGTGCCAGCAGCTTAAGGTCGGGGGGAGGCGAGCAGTACTTC